The clone carrying this TCR beta chain was picked up a small number of times. The sample comes from a study of blood T cell repertoires in COVID-19. Someone with COVID-19 had been met by exposed participants within 2 weeks before study entry. In the original workflow: From reference gene primer amplification, estimates of nucleated cell counts were derived. Some clones are missing from TCRdb's copy, which holds only in-frame ones; the method was immunoSEQ multiplex PCR. The V and J calls and clone size are taken from that table; D and trimming were inferred from the DNA. This sample yields 120,000 to 150,000 clones, of which 87% are seen a single time; roughly 4% belongs to the top ten. The V end lost 6 bases, the J end lost 8 bases, and 11 bases lay between the germline ends. This CDR3 is 13 amino acids long. CDR1 is MNHEY and CDR2 is SVGAGI in the germline V gene.

This sequence was found in a middle-aged woman who had been exposed to COVID-19. V is TRBV6-5 and J is TRBJ1-6; maybe TRBD1 (5 bases). Sequences were obtained from PBMCs or T cells enriched from blood (not recorded which). CDR3 sequence (DNA): TGTGCCAGCAGGGACATACAGCATTCACCCCTCCACTTT. Protein product: CASRDIQHSPLHF.